The 5 T cell receptor beta chains given below trace back to one sample, sequenced in a study of T cells in localized non-small cell lung cancer. Clones were sequenced by immunoSEQ multiplex PCR, and TCRdb holds only the in-frame ones, with some missing. The repertoire holds tens of thousands of clones, with approximately 84% as singletons. The material sequenced was peripheral blood, taken before any cancer treatment. Receptors originate from a man between 40 and 69 years old with stage I lung adenocarcinoma.

V usage is TRBV18 and J usage is TRBJ1-2, with TRBD1 as a possible D gene (5 bases). V lost 2 bases and J lost 5, with 12 bases in between. The germline gives CDR1 KGHSH, CDR2 LQKENI. This CDR3 spans 14 amino acids. The CDR3 coding sequence is TGTGCCAGCTCACCAACGGGGGTGCGGTATGGCTACACCTTC. As protein: CASSPTGVRYGYTF.

V gene TRBV7-3 combines with J gene TRBJ1-1; D unclear. Germline CDR1 is SGHTA and CDR2 is FQGTGA. V gave up 1 base and J gave up 2 bases, with 5 bases separating them. This CDR3 is 13 amino acids long. The CDR3 DNA is TGTGCCAGCAGCTTAAACGGTAACACTGAAGCTTTCTTT. Amino acid sequence: CASSLNGNTEAFF. Filled out from reference TRBV7-3 and TRBJ1-1, the complete variable domain reads GAGVSQTPSNKVTEKGKYVELRCDPISGHTALYWYRQSLGQGPEFLIYFQGTGAADDSGLPNDRFFAVRPEGSVSTLKIQRTERGDSAVYLCASSLNGNTEAFFGQGTRLTVV.

The V gene is TRBV30, the J gene TRBJ1-6; no clear D. The CDR3 runs to 14 residues. Germline V gene sequence: CDR1 GTSNPN, CDR2 SVGIG (reference sequence). V lost 2 bases to trimming and J lost 3 bases, with 8 bases between them. This CDR3 reads CAWSLGRYNSPLHF. CDR3 DNA sequence: TGTGCCTGGAGTTTGGGCCGCTATAATTCACCCCTCCACTTT.

The gene calls are TRBV4-1 and TRBJ2-3; maybe TRBD2 (6 bases). The germline gives CDR1 MGHRA, CDR2 YSYEKL. The CDR3 has 19 residues. The V and J ends lost 1 base and 0 bases respectively, with 20 bases between them. As DNA, the CDR3 is TGCGCCAGCAGCCAAGTGGGCTCGGGAGTAGCTATGAGCACAGATACGCAGTATTTT. Its protein product is CASSQVGSGVAMSTDTQYF.

The rearrangement links TRBV27 to TRBJ2-7, with D tentatively TRBD2 (5 bases). The CDR3 contains 13 residues. Trimming shortened V by 6 bases and J by 6 bases, and 15 bases separated the two germline ends. The germline V gene encodes CDR1 MNHEY and CDR2 SMNVEV (reference sequence). The CDR3 loop reads CASRRVVKSEQYF. For the CDR3, the DNA is TGTGCCAGCAGGAGGGTAGTGAAAAGCGAGCAGTACTTC.